The clone carrying this TCR beta chain appeared many times. Antigen unknown. This entry belongs to a study of early T cells in non-severe SARS-CoV-2 infection. On the study more broadly: Chains stayed unpaired after sequencing of bulk RNA from unsorted whole blood. Broader study findings: CD4 and private specificities were missed by VDJdb matching, which favored anti-spike CD8 responses.

V dropped 4 bases and J dropped 0 bases, with 11 bases sitting between them. The CDR3 runs 15 residues. Germline V gives CDR1 KGHDR, CDR2 SFDVKD. Individually, cDNA molecules had unique molecular identifiers attached to them. A single record per CDR3 protein comes from TCRdb applying MiXCR to the 5' RACE reads. The sample yields some 48,000 distinct CDR3 sequences, approximately 7.5% seen once. Sequencing was done on a sample of whole blood. The rearrangement joins TRBV24-1 to TRBJ1-2, with D uncertain. The source of this sequence is an adult who was a healthcare worker with PCR-confirmed SARS-CoV-2 infection or an uninfected control (not recorded which). CDR3 DNA: TGTGCCACCAGTGACGCTCTAAGCCCTAACTATGGCTACACCTTC. Translating gives CATSDALSPNYGYTF.